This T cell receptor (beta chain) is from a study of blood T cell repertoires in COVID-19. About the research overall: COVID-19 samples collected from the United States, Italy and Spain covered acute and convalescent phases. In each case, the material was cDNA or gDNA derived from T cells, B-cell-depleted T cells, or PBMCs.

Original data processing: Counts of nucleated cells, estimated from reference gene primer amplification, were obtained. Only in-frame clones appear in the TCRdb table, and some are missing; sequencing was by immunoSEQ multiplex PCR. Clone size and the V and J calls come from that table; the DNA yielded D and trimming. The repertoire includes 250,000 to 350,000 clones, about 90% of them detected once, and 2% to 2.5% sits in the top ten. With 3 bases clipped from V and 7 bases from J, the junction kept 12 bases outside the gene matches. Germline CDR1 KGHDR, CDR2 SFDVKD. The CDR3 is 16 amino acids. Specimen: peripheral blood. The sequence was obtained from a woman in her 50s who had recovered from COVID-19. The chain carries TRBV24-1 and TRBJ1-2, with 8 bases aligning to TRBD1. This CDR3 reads CATSDLSARGPSGYTF. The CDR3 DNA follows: TGTGCCACCAGTGATCTCTCGGCCAGGGGGCCCTCTGGCTACACCTTC.